The clone carrying this T cell receptor beta chain was observed a handful of times. Antigen specificity is unknown. This sample is drawn from a study of T-cell memory formation after mild COVID-19. From 5'RACE with constant-segment primers came TCR alpha and TCR beta cDNA libraries that carried sample barcodes and UMIs. TCRdb reprocessed the 5' RACE reads with MiXCR, giving one entry per CDR3 protein. The sample has 450,000 or so distinct CDR3 sequences, 20% to 30% seen once. Regarding the study as a whole: Of the contracting clones, CD4+ ones lay mainly in CM and EM, and CD8+ ones in EMRA.

The sequenced sample consisted of PBMCs or a T cell subset sorted from them (not recorded which). This clonotype originated in an adult woman who had mild COVID-19 (a few samples of this study predate the infection). Cell type and time point are not known.

This chain's CDR3 is CTGTGNTEAFF. The CDR3 bases are TGCACCGGAACAGGGAACACTGAAGCTTTCTTT. The chain joins TRBV29-1 to TRBJ1-1, with D tentatively TRBD1 (5 bases). The CDR3 has 11 residues. In germline, CDR1 is SQVTM, CDR2 ANQGSEA.